Included here is one TCR beta chain sequence, with context. V was pared by 1 base and J by 8 bases, with 12 bases between. The germline V gene has CDR1 SGHRS and CDR2 YFSETQ. This CDR3 has 13 residues. These data belong to a study of T cell changes during pregnancy in multiple sclerosis. Clones were sequenced by immunoSEQ multiplex PCR, and TCRdb holds only the in-frame ones, with some missing. The sample carries more than 75,000 clones, over 85% recorded once. The origin of this receptor is a female donor with multiple sclerosis, enrolled in a pregnancy study. This sample comprised peripheral blood, obtained in the first trimester of pregnancy. The chain is built from TRBV5-1 and TRBJ1-2; D unclear. This CDR3 is CASSLPPRVGYTF. DNA for the CDR3: TGCGCCAGCAGCTTGCCTCCACGAGTCGGCTACACCTTC.